The 31 T cell receptor beta chains listed next were all sequenced from one sample in a study of cytomegalovirus exposure and HLA in healthy donors. The PCR made use of 60 Vbeta and 13 Jbeta primers. Profiling relied on immunoSEQ multiplex PCR, and the TCRdb table lists in-frame clones only, not all of them. The sample includes 200,000 to 250,000 clones, 75% to 90% of them seen just once. The source material was PBMCs. The receptors stem from a boy aged 2 to 9 in good health and CMV-seronegative.

This clone was found once. The rearrangement links TRBV15 to TRBJ1-5, with 9 bases lining up with TRBD1. This CDR3 comprises 14 residues. The V and J ends lost 1 base and 7 bases, in that order; junction bases with no gene match: 2. Germline CDR1 is LNHNV and CDR2 is YYDKDF (reference sequence). The CDR3 nucleotides read TGTGCCACCAGCAGAGGGACAGGGGACCAGCCCCAGCATTTT. Protein product: CATSRGTGDQPQHF.

CDR3 nucleotide sequence: TGTGCCAGCAGCTTAGGGGGGACAGGACCCTACAATGAGCAGTTCTTC. This codes for CASSLGGTGPYNEQFF. The rearrangement joins TRBV13 to TRBJ2-1, with TRBD1 matching 8 bases. The CDR3 sequence is 16 residues long. CDR1 is PRHDT and CDR2 is FYEKMQ in the germline V gene (reference sequence). V was pared by 0 bases and J by 2 bases, with 3 bases of the junction left unmatched.

This clone has a single count. The chain joins TRBV30 to TRBJ1-3; maybe TRBD1 (6 bases). CDR1 is GTSNPN and CDR2 is SVGIG in the germline V gene (reference sequence). Trimming removed 4 bases at V and 2 bases at J, with 12 bases between. The CDR3 is made up of 14 amino acids. CDR3 loop: CAWTTGRAGNTIYF. The CDR3 nucleotides read TGTGCCTGGACCACAGGGAGGGCTGGAAACACCATATATTTT.

This rearrangement joins TRBV6-1 to TRBJ2-3; the D is unclear. Trimming shortened V by 2 bases and J by 4 bases, and 13 bases separated the two germline ends. Germline values: CDR1 MNHNS, CDR2 SASEGT. The CDR3 is 15 amino acids. In DNA, the CDR3 is TGTGCCAGCAGTGAAATCTTCGGAGTGGCAGATACGCAGTATTTT. It is translated as CASSEIFGVADTQYF.

The chain carries TRBV30 and TRBJ2-3, with 15 nucleotides matching TRBD2. The CDR3 contains 19 residues. J lost 5 bases, V lost 0 bases, and 12 bases had no gene match. The V gene's germline CDR1 is GTSNPN and CDR2 SVGIG (reference sequence). The CDR3 loop reads CAWSVRRTSGRAWKDTQYF. The CDR3 DNA sequence: TGTGCCTGGAGTGTACGACGGACTAGCGGGAGGGCTTGGAAAGATACGCAGTATTTT.

The chain uses TRBV5-6 and TRBJ2-1; possibly TRBD2 for D (5 bases). This CDR3 is built from 13 residues. Germline CDR1 reads SGHDT; CDR2 reads YYEEEE. The V gene lost 6 bases and the J gene lost 8 bases, with 15 bases spanning the gap. CDR3 nucleotides: TGTGCCAGCATCCTGCACCGGGGAGATGAGCAGTTCTTC. Encoded protein: CASILHRGDEQFF.

The rearrangement uses TRBV10-3 and TRBJ2-1; 12 positions match TRBD2. The CDR3 totals 15 residues. The V gene end was trimmed by 6 bases and the J gene end by 7 bases; junction bases not matched to a gene: 7. Germline V gives CDR1 ENHRY, CDR2 SYGVKD. The CDR3 DNA reads TGTGCCATCAGGAGCGGGACTAGCGGGTCTAATGAGCAGTTCTTC. Its protein is CAIRSGTSGSNEQFF.

V is TRBV2 and J is TRBJ2-6; D may be TRBD2 (6 bases). CDR1 and CDR2 (germline): SNHLY, FYNNEI. CDR3 length equals 20 residues. V gave up 8 bases and J gave up 0 bases, with 26 bases separating them. CDR3 in amino acids: CASWGVWLALPHSGANVLTF. Written as DNA, the CDR3 is TGTGCCAGCTGGGGGGTTTGGTTGGCCCTACCTCACTCTGGGGCCAACGTCCTGACTTTC.

The chain combines TRBV25-1 with TRBJ2-6; no clear D gene. Germline loops: CDR1 MGHDK, CDR2 SYGVNS. V was shortened by 3 bases and J by 0 bases, with 3 bases between the two germline ends. The CDR3 spans 14 residues. CDR3 in amino acids: CASSDSSGANVLTF. The CDR3 nucleotides read TGTGCCAGCAGTGACAGCTCTGGGGCCAACGTCCTGACTTTC.

The rearrangement joins TRBV7-2 to TRBJ2-2, with 9 bases identical to TRBD1. J lost 4 bases, V lost 5 bases, and 5 bases had no gene match. CDR1 is SGHTA and CDR2 is FQGNSA in the germline V gene. The CDR3 spans 15 residues. CDR3 DNA sequence: TGTGCCAGCAGCCAAAGACAGGGGGTCACCGGGGAGCTGTTTTTT. It translates to CASSQRQGVTGELFF.

The V gene is TRBV7-2, the J gene TRBJ2-3; possible D gene TRBD2, 6 bases. Germline V gene sequence: CDR1 SGHTA, CDR2 FQGNSA. The CDR3 extends over 18 amino acids. The germline V and J ends were trimmed by 1 base and 5 bases, with 22 bases remaining between them. The CDR3 loop reads CASSLGGGAGFRGDTQYF. The DNA of the CDR3 is TGTGCCAGCAGCTTAGGCGGCGGGGCGGGCTTCCGGGGAGATACGCAGTATTTT.

The V call is TRBV25-1, the J call TRBJ2-3, with a weak D call TRBD2 (6 bases). Germline V gene sequence: CDR1 MGHDK, CDR2 SYGVNS. V dropped 6 bases and J dropped 1 base, with 17 bases sitting between them. This CDR3 region has 16 residues. The DNA for the CDR3 is TGTGCCAGCAGAGGGCCAGGGCGGAGGGGCACAGATACGCAGTATTTT. This gives the protein CASRGPGRRGTDTQYF.

The chain combines TRBV28 with TRBJ2-7, with 7 bases aligning to TRBD1. V gave up 8 bases and J gave up 0 bases; unmatched junction bases: 7. The CDR3 loop spans 14 amino acids. The germline V gene encodes CDR1 MDHEN and CDR2 SYDVKM. The CDR3 bases are TGTGCCAGCGGGAGACAGGGACCCTCCTACGAGCAGTACTTC. Translation gives CASGRQGPSYEQYF.

V usage is TRBV5-4 and J usage is TRBJ2-1; possible D gene TRBD1, 5 bases. From germline, CDR1 is SGHNT and CDR2 YYREEE (reference sequence). Trimming stripped 4 bases from V and 6 bases from J, with 8 bases between. This CDR3 comprises 12 residues. In nucleotides, the CDR3 is TGTGCCAGCAGCCAAGACAGCAATGAGCAGTTCTTC. This encodes CASSQDSNEQFF.

The CDR3 region is CASASGGLYNEQFF. CDR3 DNA sequence: TGTGCCAGTGCCAGCGGGGGGCTTTACAATGAGCAGTTCTTC. The rearrangement joins TRBV19 to TRBJ2-1; 9 positions agree with TRBD2. Per the germline V gene, CDR1 is LNHDA and CDR2 is SQIVND (reference sequence). This CDR3 spans 14 amino acids. The V gene end was trimmed by 8 bases and the J gene end by 4 bases; junction bases not matched to a gene: 6.

The rearrangement uses TRBV5-4 and TRBJ2-5, with D tentatively TRBD1 (6 bases). This CDR3 has 15 residues. V dropped 4 bases and J dropped 2 bases, with 15 bases sitting between them. Germline V gene sequence: CDR1 SGHNT, CDR2 YYREEE (reference sequence). The CDR3 reads CASSRPGTLQETQYF. CDR3 DNA: TGTGCCAGCAGCCGCCCCGGGACACTGCAAGAGACCCAGTACTTC.

This clone was seen a single time. One end of the junction fails to match germline, which may point to a read error. This chain joins TRBV7-9 and TRBJ2-3, with D tentatively TRBD2 (6 bases). Germline values: CDR1 SEHNR, CDR2 FQNEAQ (reference sequence). The CDR3 length is 15 residues. The CDR3 is CASSLRGMGTDTQYF. In nucleotides, the CDR3 is TGCGCCAGCAGCCTCCGGGGGATGGGCACAGATACGCAGTATTTT.

The chain couples TRBV7-8 to TRBJ1-3, with D perhaps TRBD1 (5 bases). CDR3 length: 15 residues. V was clipped by 2 bases and J by 0 bases, with 8 bases between them. CDR1 is SGHVS, CDR2 FQNEAQ, per germline. DNA for the CDR3: TGTGCCAGCAGCTTAAGACAGCTCTCTGGAAACACCATATATTTT. Amino acids: CASSLRQLSGNTIYF.

The chain couples TRBV27 to TRBJ2-7; D gene unclear. Germline CDR1 MNHEY, CDR2 SMNVEV (reference sequence). V lost 5 bases and J 0 bases, leaving 11 bases between the germline ends. CDR3 size: 14 residues. For the CDR3, the DNA is TGTGCCAGCAGTCCCGGTTTTAGCTCCTACGAGCAGTACTTC. Its translation: CASSPGFSSYEQYF.

The J gene is TRBJ2-1, the V gene TRBV9; 15 nucleotides agree with TRBD2. The germline V gene encodes CDR1 SGDLS and CDR2 YYNGEE. The V gene end was trimmed by 4 bases and the J gene end by 4 bases; junction bases not matched to a gene: 6. The CDR3 spans 17 residues. The CDR3 region is CASSPGTSGGQYNEQFF. As DNA, the CDR3 is TGTGCCAGCAGCCCTGGGACTAGCGGGGGGCAATACAATGAGCAGTTCTTC.

The rearrangement joins TRBV5-1 to TRBJ1-1; no reliable D call. This CDR3 contains 12 residues. CDR1 and CDR2 (germline): SGHRS, YFSETQ. Trimming shortened V by 4 bases and J by 4 bases, and 8 bases separated the two germline ends. The CDR3 is CASSHPSTEAFF. CDR3 nucleotides: TGCGCCAGCAGCCATCCGAGCACTGAAGCTTTCTTT.

V gene TRBV6-5 combines with J gene TRBJ2-7; TRBD1 matches 9 bases. CDR3 length: 15 residues. The trim removed 5 bases at V and 2 bases at J, leaving 7 bases unmatched. The germline V gene encodes CDR1 MNHEY and CDR2 SVGAGI. The DNA for the CDR3 is TGTGCCAGCAGTACCCGGGACAGGGAGGCCTACGAGCAGTACTTC. Its translation is CASSTRDREAYEQYF.

The rearrangement uses TRBV27 and TRBJ2-1; D not certain. Germline V gene sequence: CDR1 MNHEY, CDR2 SMNVEV (reference sequence). The CDR3 is made up of 13 amino acids. The V end was cut by 5 bases, the J end by 9 bases, with 14 bases between. The CDR3 sequence is CASSTSFIGEQFF. For the CDR3, the DNA is TGTGCCAGCAGTACCTCCTTTATCGGTGAGCAGTTCTTC.

This clone occurred once. The V gene is TRBV6-5, the J gene TRBJ2-7, with TRBD1 identical over 9 bases. V shed 2 bases, J shed 3 bases, and the junction held 2 bases outside the gene matches. Germline CDR1 and CDR2: MNHEY and SVGAGI. The CDR3 length is 14 residues. CDR3: CASSYGGQGYEQYF. CDR3 in DNA: TGTGCCAGCAGTTACGGGGGACAGGGCTACGAGCAGTACTTC.

The rearrangement uses TRBV11-2 and TRBJ2-1; 7 bases align to TRBD2. The ends lost 5 bases at V and 1 base at J; junction bases unmatched: 8. CDR1 SGHAT and CDR2 FQNNGV come from the germline V gene. The CDR3 consists of 16 residues. Here the CDR3 DNA reads TGTGCCAGCAGCCCCCGTGTTAGCGGGTCCTACAATGAGCAGTTCTTC. It translates to CASSPRVSGSYNEQFF. Full variable domain (outside the CDR3, taken from reference TRBV11-2 and TRBJ2-1): EAGVAQSPRYKIIEKRQSVAFWCNPISGHATLYWYQQILGQGPKLLIQFQNNGVVDDSQLPKDRFSAERLKGVDSTLKIQPAKLEDSAVYLCASSPRVSGSYNEQFFGPGTRLTVL.

The gene calls are TRBV6-1 and TRBJ2-7; a weak D match, TRBD2 (6 bases). This CDR3 has 14 residues. The V and J ends lost 6 bases and 3 bases respectively, with 15 bases between them. Germline V gene data show CDR1 as MNHNS and CDR2 as SASEGT. CDR3 loop: CASRGIAENYEQYF. The DNA for the CDR3 is TGTGCCAGCAGAGGGATAGCGGAGAACTACGAGCAGTACTTC.

In this sample, this clone turned up a few times. This chain uses TRBV6-1 with TRBJ1-2; tentatively, D is TRBD1 (5 bases). Trimming stripped 5 bases from V and 4 bases from J, with 14 bases between. The CDR3 contains 14 residues. Per germline, CDR1 MNHNS and CDR2 SASEGT. The CDR3 DNA reads TGTGCCAGCAGTCAAAGACAGATTTCCTATGGCTACACCTTC. Encoded protein: CASSQRQISYGYTF.

The chain carries TRBV29-1 and TRBJ1-2, with TRBD1 matching 7 bases. The germline V gene encodes CDR1 SQVTM and CDR2 ANQGSEA. The CDR3 runs 15 residues. Trimming cost V 1 base and J 3 bases; bases outside gene matches: 8. The CDR3 loop is CSVEVGGDRDYGYTF. DNA for the CDR3: TGCAGCGTTGAAGTAGGGGGAGACAGGGACTATGGCTACACCTTC.

The J gene is TRBJ1-2, the V gene TRBV4-1, with 8 bases that match TRBD1. Losses at the gene ends were 1 base for V and 3 bases for J; bases not matched to a gene: 4. Germline V lookup: CDR1 MGHRA, CDR2 YSYEKL. This CDR3 is 15 amino acids long. The CDR3, as DNA: TGCGCCAGCAGCCAAGTCCAGGGGGCGGACTATGGCTACACCTTC. As protein: CASSQVQGADYGYTF.

V gene TRBV2 combines with J gene TRBJ2-3, with 14 bases that match TRBD2. Germline CDR1 reads SNHLY; CDR2 reads FYNNEI. V trimming: 5 bases; J trimming: 2 bases; junction bases outside the gene matches: 15. The CDR3 contains 20 residues. Here the CDR3 reads CASSIPPGLAGDLFTDTQYF. The DNA for the CDR3 is TGTGCCAGCAGTATCCCTCCGGGACTAGCGGGGGATCTTTTCACAGATACGCAGTATTTT.

This chain joins TRBV7-6 and TRBJ2-1; 9 bases align to TRBD2. Germline V gene sequence: CDR1 SGHVS, CDR2 FNYEAQ. J gave up 7 bases and V 4 bases, and 11 bases lay outside the gene matches. This CDR3 has 16 residues. For the CDR3, the DNA is TGTGCCAGCAGCTCAGAGGCTAGCGGGAATGTTAATGAGCAGTTCTTC. It is translated as CASSSEASGNVNEQFF. Full variable domain (remainder filled in from reference TRBV7-6 and TRBJ2-1): GAGVSQSPRYKVTKRGQDVALRCDPISGHVSLYWYRQALGQGPEFLTYFNYEAQQDKSGLPNDRFSAERPEGSISTLTIQRTEQRDSAMYRCASSSEASGNVNEQFFGPGTRLTVL.